A single sample gave rise to the 25 T cell receptor beta chains below, sequenced in a study of blood T cell repertoires in COVID-19. Here immunoSEQ multiplex PCR was the method, and the copy in TCRdb shows in-frame clones only, minus some. The sample contains hundreds of thousands of clones, 88% of which appear only once. Sequenced sample: peripheral blood. The source of these receptors is a woman aged 45-59 years with COVID-19, enrolled during active disease.

The rearrangement joins TRBV5-1 to TRBJ2-2; D ambiguous. The CDR3 runs to 16 residues. Germline values: CDR1 SGHRS, CDR2 YFSETQ. The germline V and J ends were trimmed by 2 bases and 2 bases, with 13 bases remaining between them. CDR3 region: CASSFEAQTNTGELFF. The CDR3 region has the DNA TGCGCCAGCAGCTTCGAAGCCCAAACTAACACCGGGGAGCTGTTTTTT.

The rearrangement uses TRBV30 and TRBJ1-4; no reliable D call. The CDR3 has 16 residues. The germline V gene has CDR1 GTSNPN and CDR2 SVGIG (reference sequence). V lost 2 bases and J lost 7, with 20 bases in between. In DNA form, the CDR3 reads TGTGCCTGGAGTTTACCCTCGAGCAGGAGGGTTGAAAAACTGTTTTTT. Its translation: CAWSLPSSRRVEKLFF.

CDR3 loop: CASSDRQGRGYTF. CDR3 coding DNA: TGTGCCAGCAGCGACCGACAGGGGCGAGGCTACACCTTC. The chain joins TRBV9 to TRBJ1-2; 8 bases line up with TRBD1. V dropped 3 bases and J dropped 8; count of bases not matched to a gene: 6. The germline gives CDR1 SGDLS, CDR2 YYNGEE. This CDR3 has 13 residues.

J is TRBJ2-2 and V is TRBV6-5; possibly TRBD1 for D (6 bases). Trimming took 0 bases from V and 4 from J, leaving 12 bases between them. The CDR3 spans 16 residues. CDR1 is MNHEY, CDR2 SVGAGI, per germline. CDR3 sequence: CASSYSSQGITGELFF. DNA for the CDR3: TGTGCCAGCAGTTACTCGAGTCAGGGGATCACCGGGGAGCTGTTTTTT.

The CDR3 sequence is CASSESRGTEAFF. CDR3 bases: TGTGCCAGCAGTGAAAGCAGGGGCACTGAAGCTTTCTTT. This chain uses TRBV6-1 with TRBJ1-1, with D maybe TRBD1 (6 bases). Trimming left V 2 bases short and J 4 bases short, with 8 bases between. This CDR3 is built from 13 residues. Germline V gene lookup returns CDR1 MNHNS and CDR2 SASEGT.

V and J are TRBV27 and TRBJ2-7; 10 bases map to TRBD1. Trimming at V came to 1 base and at J to 2 bases, leaving 2 bases not matched to a gene. Germline loops: CDR1 MNHEY, CDR2 SMNVEV (reference sequence). The CDR3 loop spans 15 amino acids. CDR3 in DNA: TGTGCCAGCAGTTTATGGACAGGGGGAACCTACGAGCAGTACTTC. As protein: CASSLWTGGTYEQYF.

This chain joins TRBV6-5 and TRBJ1-2; D possibly corresponds to TRBD1 (6 bases). The germline V and J ends were trimmed by 8 bases and 3 bases, with 16 bases remaining between them. The CDR3 is made up of 14 amino acids. The germline V gene encodes CDR1 MNHEY and CDR2 SVGAGI. CDR3 loop: CASRSQGSHYGYTF. CDR3 nucleotides: TGTGCCAGCCGGTCCCAGGGGTCTCACTATGGCTACACCTTC.

This chain links TRBV6-5 with TRBJ1-1; TRBD1 might be the D (5 bases). V lost 2 bases to trimming and J lost 3 bases, with 10 bases between them. CDR3 length: 14 residues. CDR1 MNHEY and CDR2 SVGAGI come from the germline V gene. CDR3 protein: CASSYGGGDTEAFF. DNA for the CDR3: TGTGCCAGCAGTTACGGTGGGGGGGACACTGAAGCTTTCTTT.

V and J are TRBV5-4 and TRBJ1-1, with TRBD1 as a possible D gene (6 bases). V was cut by 0 bases and J by 4 bases, with 13 bases left in between. CDR1 and CDR2 from the germline V gene are SGHNT and YYREEE (reference sequence). The CDR3 is 15 amino acids. CDR3 sequence reads: CASSLAGGPGTEAFF. CDR3 sequence (DNA): TGTGCCAGCAGCTTGGCCGGGGGGCCGGGCACTGAAGCTTTCTTT. The variable domain in full, with the rest retrieved from reference TRBV5-4 and TRBJ1-1, is ETGVTQSPTHLIKTRGQQVTLRCSSQSGHNTVSWYQQALGQGPQFIFQYYREEENGRGNFPPRFSGLQFPNYSSELNVNALELDDSALYLCASSLAGGPGTEAFFGQGTRLTVV.

The chain is built from TRBV4-1 and TRBJ1-3; D is ambiguous. Looked up from germline, CDR1 is MGHRA and CDR2 is YSYEKL. V shed 0 bases and J shed 2 bases, with 8 bases lying between them. The CDR3 spans 15 residues. CDR3 sequence: CASSQDPVPGNTIYF. CDR3 bases: TGCGCCAGCAGCCAAGATCCGGTACCTGGAAACACCATATATTTT.

The rearrangement links TRBV27 to TRBJ2-7; D is possibly TRBD1 (6 bases). Germline CDR1 and CDR2: MNHEY and SMNVEV (reference sequence). The germline V and J ends were trimmed by 5 bases and 4 bases, with 18 bases remaining between them. The CDR3 sequence is 15 residues long. CDR3 loop: CASSPSGLGGYEQYF. The CDR3 DNA reads TGTGCCAGCAGTCCCTCGGGGTTAGGGGGATACGAGCAGTACTTC.

The rearrangement uses TRBV30 and TRBJ1-2; D unclear. Trimming cost V 3 bases and J 8 bases, with 16 bases left between them. Germline loops: CDR1 GTSNPN, CDR2 SVGIG (reference sequence). The CDR3 extends over 13 amino acids. As DNA, the CDR3 is TGTGCCTGGAGGAGAACCTGGACTGACGGCTACACCTTC. Translating gives CAWRRTWTDGYTF.

The rearrangement uses TRBV29-1 and TRBJ2-3; 7 bases match TRBD2. The CDR3 covers 11 residues. The ends lost 3 bases at V and 9 bases at J; junction bases unmatched: 3. Germline V gene data show CDR1 as SQVTM and CDR2 as ANQGSEA. The CDR3 sequence is CSVEGRVTQYF. CDR3 sequence (DNA): TGCAGCGTTGAGGGGAGGGTGACGCAGTATTTT.

V and J are TRBV29-1 and TRBJ2-5; 10 nucleotides align to TRBD2. With V trimmed by 4 bases and J by 6 bases, 5 bases remained unmatched. The length of the CDR3 is 13 residues. Germline V gene lookup returns CDR1 SQVTM and CDR2 ANQGSEA. CDR3: CSVGAGGEKTQYF. The CDR3 DNA follows: TGCAGCGTTGGAGCGGGGGGGGAAAAGACCCAGTACTTC. The complete variable domain, with remaining parts taken from reference TRBV29-1 and TRBJ2-5, reads SAVISQKPSRDICQRGTSLTIQCQVDSQVTMMFWYRQQPGQSLTLIATANQGSEATYESGFVIDKFPISRPNLTFSTLTVSNMSPEDSSIYLCSVGAGGEKTQYFGPGTRLLVL.

J is TRBJ1-1 and V is TRBV5-1; 10 bases agree with TRBD1. Unmatched junction bases numbered 2, after V lost 0 bases and J lost 3 bases. The CDR3 has 15 residues. Looked up from germline, CDR1 is SGHRS and CDR2 is YFSETQ. CDR3 nucleotides: TGCGCCAGCAGCTTGGCCGGGACAGGGGACACTGAAGCTTTCTTT. It yields the protein CASSLAGTGDTEAFF.

This clone was counted a few times. The chain combines TRBV9 with TRBJ1-1; D is undetermined. Germline CDR1 SGDLS, CDR2 YYNGEE. The CDR3 contains 14 residues. Trimming shortened V by 0 bases and J by 3 bases, and 9 bases separated the two germline ends. The chain's CDR3 is CASSVEGSDTEAFF. DNA for the CDR3: TGTGCCAGCAGCGTAGAAGGGAGTGACACTGAAGCTTTCTTT.

This sequence joins TRBV19 and TRBJ1-1, with 9 bases matching TRBD1. Germline CDR1 is LNHDA and CDR2 is SQIVND (reference sequence). The CDR3 length is 17 residues. Trimming at V came to 0 bases and at J to 4 bases, leaving 9 bases not matched to a gene. The CDR3 protein is CASSIDLLQGAATEAFF. The CDR3 DNA follows: TGTGCCAGTAGTATAGACTTACTACAGGGGGCGGCCACTGAAGCTTTCTTT.

V is TRBV3-1 (or the pseudogene TRBV3-2) and J is TRBJ1-5; 9 bases map to TRBD1. V trimming: 1 base; J trimming: 6 bases; junction bases outside the gene matches: 7. Germline lookup yields CDR1 LGHDT and CDR2 YNNKEL (reference sequence). The CDR3 totals 16 residues. CDR3 loop: CASSQGGTGGGQPQHF. CDR3 bases: TGTGCCAGCAGCCAAGGGGGAACAGGGGGCGGTCAGCCCCAGCATTTT.

The rearrangement links TRBV6-6 to TRBJ1-2, with D hard to call. V lost 2 bases and J 5 bases, leaving 3 bases between the germline ends. CDR1 is MNHNY and CDR2 is SVGAGI in the germline V gene (reference sequence). CDR3 length: 11 residues. The CDR3 sequence is CASSYQYGYTF. CDR3 bases: TGTGCCAGCAGTTACCAATATGGCTACACCTTC.

The V gene is TRBV10-3, the J gene TRBJ1-2, with D perhaps TRBD1 (6 bases). V dropped 10 bases and J dropped 3 bases, with 15 bases sitting between them. The germline CDR1 and CDR2 sequences are ENHRY and SYGVKD. The CDR3 length is 13 residues. CDR3 region: CATHRDLDYGYTF. The DNA for the CDR3 is TGTGCCACCCACAGGGATCTGGACTATGGCTACACCTTC.

The chain uses TRBV21-1 and TRBJ2-7; the table's D gene call, TRBD2, was not cross checked with the DNA. TRBV21-1 is labeled a pseudogene. This CDR3 spans 15 amino acids. As DNA, the CDR3 is TGTGCCAGCAGCAAAGTCCCAGCGGGGGCCTACGAGCAGTACTTC. Translation: CASSKVPAGAYEQYF.

This clone was detected a few times. The chain links TRBV10-2 to TRBJ2-7; 7 bases agree with TRBD1. V gave up 8 bases and J gave up 6 bases; unmatched junction bases: 7. CDR1 WSHSY and CDR2 SAAADI come from the germline V gene. The CDR3 has 12 residues. This CDR3 reads CASHSTGFEQYF. CDR3 sequence (DNA): TGCGCCAGCCACTCGACAGGGTTCGAGCAGTACTTC.

V is TRBV6-5 and J is TRBJ2-2; tentative D call: TRBD1 (5 bases). The CDR3 totals 12 residues. The germline V gene has CDR1 MNHEY and CDR2 SVGAGI. V gave up 5 bases and J gave up 8 bases, with 9 bases separating them. DNA of the CDR3: TGTGCCAGCAGTCTCCGGACAGGGGAGCTGTTTTTT. It translates to CASSLRTGELFF.

The chain recombines TRBV4-2 with TRBJ2-7; no clear D. V lost 0 bases and J 3 bases, leaving 12 bases between the germline ends. Germline values: CDR1 LGHNA, CDR2 YNFKEQ. The CDR3 has 15 residues. CDR3: CASSQDPGNNYEQYF. In nucleotides, the CDR3 is TGTGCCAGCAGCCAAGACCCAGGTAATAACTACGAGCAGTACTTC.

This clone showed up just once. J is TRBJ2-7 and V is TRBV5-1; 12 positions match TRBD1. V lost 0 bases and J lost 7; bases outside the gene matches: 5. The CDR3 covers 15 residues. Germline loops: CDR1 SGHRS, CDR2 YFSETQ. Here the CDR3 reads CASSLAGTGGGEQYF. CDR3 nucleotides: TGCGCCAGCAGCTTGGCCGGGACAGGGGGCGGAGAGCAGTACTTC.